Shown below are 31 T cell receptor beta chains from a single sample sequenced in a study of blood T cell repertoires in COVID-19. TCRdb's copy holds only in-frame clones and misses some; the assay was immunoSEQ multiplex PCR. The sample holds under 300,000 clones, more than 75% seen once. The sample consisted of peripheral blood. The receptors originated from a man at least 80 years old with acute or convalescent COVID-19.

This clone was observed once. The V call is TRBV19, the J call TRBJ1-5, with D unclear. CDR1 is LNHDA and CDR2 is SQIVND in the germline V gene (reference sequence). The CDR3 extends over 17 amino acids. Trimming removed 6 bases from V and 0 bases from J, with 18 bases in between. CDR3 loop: CASRPTSRSVSNQPQHF. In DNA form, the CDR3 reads TGTGCCAGTAGACCAACTTCAAGGAGTGTTAGCAATCAGCCCCAGCATTTT.

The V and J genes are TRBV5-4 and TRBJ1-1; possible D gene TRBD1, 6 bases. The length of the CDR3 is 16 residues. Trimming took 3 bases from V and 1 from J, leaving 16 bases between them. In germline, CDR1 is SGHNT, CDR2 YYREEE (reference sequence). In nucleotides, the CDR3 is TGTGCCAGCAGCTCTCCCCGGGACACTCCGAACACTGAAGCTTTCTTT. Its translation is CASSSPRDTPNTEAFF.

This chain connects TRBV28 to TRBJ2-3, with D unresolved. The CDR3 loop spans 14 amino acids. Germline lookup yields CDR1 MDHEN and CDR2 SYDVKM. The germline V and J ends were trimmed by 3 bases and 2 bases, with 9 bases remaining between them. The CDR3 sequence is CASSLRQDTDTQYF. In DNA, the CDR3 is TGTGCCAGCAGTTTGCGACAAGACACAGATACGCAGTATTTT.

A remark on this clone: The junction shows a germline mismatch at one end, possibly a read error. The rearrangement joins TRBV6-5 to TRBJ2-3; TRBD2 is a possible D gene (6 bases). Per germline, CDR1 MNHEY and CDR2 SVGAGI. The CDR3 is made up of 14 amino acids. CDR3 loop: CASTPRPRGSGMNF. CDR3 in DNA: TGTGCCAGCACCCCCCGACCTCGGGGTAGCGGTATGAATTTT.

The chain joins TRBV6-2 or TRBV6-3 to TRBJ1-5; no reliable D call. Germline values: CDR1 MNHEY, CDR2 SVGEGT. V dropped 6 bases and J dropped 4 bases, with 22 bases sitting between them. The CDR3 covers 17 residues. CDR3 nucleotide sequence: TGTGCCAGCAGCCCCGGGGAGGGCGGAAGTAGGAATCAGCCCCAGCATTTT. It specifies CASSPGEGGSRNQPQHF.

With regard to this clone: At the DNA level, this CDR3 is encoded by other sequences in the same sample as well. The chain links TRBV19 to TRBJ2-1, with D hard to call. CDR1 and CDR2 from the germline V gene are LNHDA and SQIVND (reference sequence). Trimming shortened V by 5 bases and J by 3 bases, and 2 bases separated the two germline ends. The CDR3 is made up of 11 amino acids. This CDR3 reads CASSLYNEQFF. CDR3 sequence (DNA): TGTGCCAGTAGTCTCTACAATGAGCAGTTCTTC.

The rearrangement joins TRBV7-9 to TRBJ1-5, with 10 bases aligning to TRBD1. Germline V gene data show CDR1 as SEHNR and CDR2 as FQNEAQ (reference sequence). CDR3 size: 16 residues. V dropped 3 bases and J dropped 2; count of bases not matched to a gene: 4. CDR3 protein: CASSLGQGPGNQPQHF. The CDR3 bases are TGTGCCAGCAGCTTGGGACAGGGGCCTGGCAATCAGCCCCAGCATTTT. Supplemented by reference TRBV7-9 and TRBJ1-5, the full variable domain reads DTGVSQNPRHKITKRGQNVTFRCDPISEHNRLYWYRQTLGQGPEFLTYFQNEAQLEKSRLLSDRFSAERPKGSFSTLEIQRTEQGDSAMYLCASSLGQGPGNQPQHFGDGTRLSIL.

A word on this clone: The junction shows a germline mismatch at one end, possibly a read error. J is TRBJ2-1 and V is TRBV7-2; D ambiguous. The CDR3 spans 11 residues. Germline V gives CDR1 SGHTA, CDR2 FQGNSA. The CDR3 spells CASSSFNEQFF. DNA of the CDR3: TGTGCCAGCAGCTCCTTCAATGAGCAGTTCTTC.

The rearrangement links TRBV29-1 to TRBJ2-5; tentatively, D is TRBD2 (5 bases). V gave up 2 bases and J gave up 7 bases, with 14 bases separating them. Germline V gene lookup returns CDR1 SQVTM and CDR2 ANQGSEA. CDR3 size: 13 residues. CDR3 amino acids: CSVEILVHRTQYF. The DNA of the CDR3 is TGCAGCGTTGAAATACTAGTCCACCGGACCCAGTACTTC.

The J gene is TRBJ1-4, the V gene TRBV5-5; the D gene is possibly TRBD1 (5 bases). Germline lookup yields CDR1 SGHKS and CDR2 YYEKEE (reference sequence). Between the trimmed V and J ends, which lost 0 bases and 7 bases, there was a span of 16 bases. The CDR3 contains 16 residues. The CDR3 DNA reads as TGTGCCAGCAGCTTGGAACGGCAGGGCGGCAGTGAAAAACTGTTTTTT. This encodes CASSLERQGGSEKLFF.

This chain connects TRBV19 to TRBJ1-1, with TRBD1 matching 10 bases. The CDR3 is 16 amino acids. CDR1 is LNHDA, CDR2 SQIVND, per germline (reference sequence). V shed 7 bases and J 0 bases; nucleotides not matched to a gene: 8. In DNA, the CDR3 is TGTGCCAGTATCTCCGGGACAGGGGTAATGAACACTGAAGCTTTCTTT. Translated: CASISGTGVMNTEAFF.

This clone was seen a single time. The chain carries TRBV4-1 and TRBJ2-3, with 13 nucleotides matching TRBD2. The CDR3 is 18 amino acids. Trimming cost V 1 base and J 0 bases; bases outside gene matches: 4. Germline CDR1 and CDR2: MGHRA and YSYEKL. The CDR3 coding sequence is TGCGCCAGCAGCCAAGCCGGGACTAGCGGGATTAGCACAGATACGCAGTATTTT. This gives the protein CASSQAGTSGISTDTQYF.

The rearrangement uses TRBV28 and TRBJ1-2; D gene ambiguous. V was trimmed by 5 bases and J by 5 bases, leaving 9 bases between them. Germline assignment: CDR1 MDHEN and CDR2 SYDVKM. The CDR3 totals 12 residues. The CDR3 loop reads CASSPRRYGYTF. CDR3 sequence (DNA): TGTGCCAGCAGTCCAAGGAGGTATGGCTACACCTTC.

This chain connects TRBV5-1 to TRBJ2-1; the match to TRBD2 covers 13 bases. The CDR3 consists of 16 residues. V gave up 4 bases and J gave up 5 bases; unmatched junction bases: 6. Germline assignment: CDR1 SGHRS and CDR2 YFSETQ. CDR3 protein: CASSRTSGSVDNEQFF. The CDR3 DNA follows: TGCGCCAGCAGCCGGACTAGCGGGAGTGTTGACAATGAGCAGTTCTTC.

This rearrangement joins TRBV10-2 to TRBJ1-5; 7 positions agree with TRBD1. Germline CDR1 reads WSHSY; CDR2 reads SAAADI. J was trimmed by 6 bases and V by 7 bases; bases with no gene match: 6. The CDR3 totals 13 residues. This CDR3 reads CASTTGLAQPQHF. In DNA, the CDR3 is TGCGCCAGCACGACAGGGCTTGCTCAGCCCCAGCATTTT.

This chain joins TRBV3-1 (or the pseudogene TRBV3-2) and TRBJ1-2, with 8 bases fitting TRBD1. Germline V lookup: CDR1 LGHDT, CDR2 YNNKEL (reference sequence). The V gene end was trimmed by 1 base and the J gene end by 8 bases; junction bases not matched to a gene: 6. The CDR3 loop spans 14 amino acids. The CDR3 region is CASSQGQGAGGYTF. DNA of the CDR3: TGTGCCAGCAGCCAAGGGCAGGGGGCGGGAGGCTACACCTTC.

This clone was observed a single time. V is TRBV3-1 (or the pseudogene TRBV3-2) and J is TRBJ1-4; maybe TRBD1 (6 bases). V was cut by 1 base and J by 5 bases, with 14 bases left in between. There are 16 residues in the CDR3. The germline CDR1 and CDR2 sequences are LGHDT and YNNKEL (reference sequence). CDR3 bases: TGTGCCAGCAGCCAAGGGGGGGGGCTGACGAATGAAAAACTGTTTTTT. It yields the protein CASSQGGGLTNEKLFF.

CDR3 coding DNA: TGTGCCAGCAGCTTCACAGGGGATCCTGGCTACACCTTC. Encoded protein: CASSFTGDPGYTF. The chain is built from TRBV5-4 and TRBJ1-2; TRBD1 aligns across 7 bases. There are 13 residues in the CDR3. J gave up 7 bases and V 2 bases, and 5 bases lay outside the gene matches. Germline CDR1 SGHNT, CDR2 YYREEE (reference sequence).

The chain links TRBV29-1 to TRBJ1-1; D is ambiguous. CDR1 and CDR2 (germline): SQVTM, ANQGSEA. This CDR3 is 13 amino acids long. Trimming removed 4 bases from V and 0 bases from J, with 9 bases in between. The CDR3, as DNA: TGCAGCGTTGCGCGCCCATTGAACACTGAAGCTTTCTTT. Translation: CSVARPLNTEAFF.

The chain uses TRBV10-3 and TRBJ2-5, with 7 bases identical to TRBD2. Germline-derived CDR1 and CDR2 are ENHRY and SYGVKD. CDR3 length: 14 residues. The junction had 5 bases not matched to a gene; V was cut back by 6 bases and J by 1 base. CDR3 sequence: CAIRPTSAQETQYF. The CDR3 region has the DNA TGTGCCATCAGGCCAACTAGCGCCCAAGAGACCCAGTACTTC.

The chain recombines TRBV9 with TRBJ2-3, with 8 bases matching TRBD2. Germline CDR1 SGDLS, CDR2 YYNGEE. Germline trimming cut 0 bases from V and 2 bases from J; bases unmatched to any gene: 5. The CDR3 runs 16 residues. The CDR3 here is CASSVGSGGNTDTQYF. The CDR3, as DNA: TGTGCCAGCAGCGTAGGGAGCGGGGGTAACACAGATACGCAGTATTTT.

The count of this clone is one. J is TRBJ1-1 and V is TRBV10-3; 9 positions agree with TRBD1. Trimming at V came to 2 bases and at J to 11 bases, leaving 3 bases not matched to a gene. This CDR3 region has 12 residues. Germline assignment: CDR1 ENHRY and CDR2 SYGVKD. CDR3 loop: CAISEGQGRAFF. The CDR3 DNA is TGTGCCATCAGTGAGGGACAGGGGAGGGCTTTCTTT.

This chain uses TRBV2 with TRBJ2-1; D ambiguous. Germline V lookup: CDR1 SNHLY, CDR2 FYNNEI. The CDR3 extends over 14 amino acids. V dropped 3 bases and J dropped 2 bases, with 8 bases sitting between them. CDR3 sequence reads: CASSERSTYNEQFF. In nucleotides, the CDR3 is TGTGCCAGCAGTGAGCGGAGTACCTACAATGAGCAGTTCTTC.

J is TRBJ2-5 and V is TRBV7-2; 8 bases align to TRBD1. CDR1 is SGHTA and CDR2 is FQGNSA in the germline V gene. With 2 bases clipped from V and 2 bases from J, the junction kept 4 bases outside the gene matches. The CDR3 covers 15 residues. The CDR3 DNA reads TGTGCCAGCAGCTTACAGGGGGCGAGGCAAGAGACCCAGTACTTC. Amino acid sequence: CASSLQGARQETQYF.

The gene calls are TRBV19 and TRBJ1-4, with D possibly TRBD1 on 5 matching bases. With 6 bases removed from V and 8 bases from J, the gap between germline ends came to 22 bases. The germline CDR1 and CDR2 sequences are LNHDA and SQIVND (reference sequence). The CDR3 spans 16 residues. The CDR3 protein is CASSPGLLLRREKLFF. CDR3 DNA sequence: TGTGCCAGTAGCCCGGGACTTCTTTTACGGAGGGAAAAACTGTTTTTT.

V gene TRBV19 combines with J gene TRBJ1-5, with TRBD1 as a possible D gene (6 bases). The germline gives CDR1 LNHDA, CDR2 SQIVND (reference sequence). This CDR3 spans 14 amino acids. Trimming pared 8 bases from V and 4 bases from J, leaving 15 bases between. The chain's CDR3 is CASWRGAGNQPQHF. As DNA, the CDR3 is TGTGCCAGTTGGCGGGGGGCAGGTAATCAGCCCCAGCATTTT.

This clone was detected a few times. Written as DNA, the CDR3 is TGTGCCACGAGGGACAGGGGAAACACTGAAGCTTTCTTT. Translation gives CATRDRGNTEAFF. This chain connects TRBV24-1 to TRBJ1-1; the match to TRBD1 covers 10 bases. Germline CDR1 and CDR2: KGHDR and SFDVKD. The V and J ends lost 10 bases and 2 bases, in that order; junction bases with no gene match: 3. This CDR3 has 13 residues.

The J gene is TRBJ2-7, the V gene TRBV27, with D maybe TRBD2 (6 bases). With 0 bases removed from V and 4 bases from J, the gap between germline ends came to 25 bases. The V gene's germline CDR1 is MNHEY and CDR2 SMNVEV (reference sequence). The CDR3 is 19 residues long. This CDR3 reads CASSLSHHPGLQEFYEQYF. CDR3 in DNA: TGTGCCAGCAGTTTATCTCACCATCCGGGACTCCAAGAGTTTTACGAGCAGTACTTC.

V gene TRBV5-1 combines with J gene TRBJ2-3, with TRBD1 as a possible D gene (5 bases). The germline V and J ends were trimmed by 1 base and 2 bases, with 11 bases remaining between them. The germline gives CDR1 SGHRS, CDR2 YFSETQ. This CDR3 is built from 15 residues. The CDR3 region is CASSLTVGPTDTQYF. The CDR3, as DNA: TGCGCCAGCAGCTTGACCGTGGGGCCCACAGATACGCAGTATTTT.

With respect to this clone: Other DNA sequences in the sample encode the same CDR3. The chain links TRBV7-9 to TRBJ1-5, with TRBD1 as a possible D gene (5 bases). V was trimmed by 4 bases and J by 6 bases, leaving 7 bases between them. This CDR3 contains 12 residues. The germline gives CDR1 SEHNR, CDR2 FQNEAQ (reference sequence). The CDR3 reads CASSSQGQPQHF. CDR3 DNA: TGTGCCAGCAGCTCCCAGGGTCAGCCCCAGCATTTT.

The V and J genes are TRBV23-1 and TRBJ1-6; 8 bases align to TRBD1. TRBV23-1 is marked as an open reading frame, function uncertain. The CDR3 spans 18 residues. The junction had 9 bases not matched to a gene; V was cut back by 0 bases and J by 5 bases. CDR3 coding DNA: TGCGCCAGCAGTCAATCCACTCCGGACAGGGATCATAATTCACCCCTCCACTTT. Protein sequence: CASSQSTPDRDHNSPLHF.